This note documents a single T cell receptor (beta chain) sequence. Its antigen is not known. This sample was included in a study of graft-versus-host responses after intestinal transplantation. Study context: In this cohort, recipients had multivisceral, liver-intestinal, or isolated intestinal transplants. Each patient got anti-thymocyte globulin induction, then tacrolimus and steroids for about 3 years. General study results and limits: Some GvH clones were seen earlier in gut or blood, suggesting intestinal origin.

TCRdb's copy holds only in-frame clones and misses some; the assay was immunoSEQ multiplex PCR. The table records more than 90,000 clones, 93% of them present only once. The TCR comes from a human donor who was the organ donor for an intestinal transplant. Sequenced material: unstimulated CD8+ T cells sorted from spleen or lymph node cells, taken before transplant.

The CDR3 region has the DNA TGTGCCAGCAGTTTCAAGGGGGCCAACACCGGGGAGCTGTTTTTT. Translating gives CASSFKGANTGELFF. The chain is built from TRBV27 and TRBJ2-2; 7 bases align to TRBD1. Germline lookup yields CDR1 MNHEY and CDR2 SMNVEV (reference sequence). Trimming took 3 bases from V and 2 from J; bases not matched to a gene: 3. This CDR3 spans 15 amino acids.